A selection of T cell receptor beta chains follows, all from one sample in a study of T cell changes during pregnancy in multiple sclerosis. Assay used: immunoSEQ multiplex PCR; TCRdb lists only in-frame clones, some missing. This table holds roughly 40,000 clones, nearly 90% found once. The sample consisted of CD8+ T cells from peripheral blood mononuclear cells, taken in the first trimester of pregnancy. These receptor sequences come from a female donor with multiple sclerosis, enrolled in a pregnancy study. CDR3s include the opening cysteine and the closing phenylalanine or tryptophan. Fields, in order: J gene, D gene, V gene, clone size, CDR3 length, CDR3 DNA, CDR3 protein. D genes are given only for firm matches. Some rows mark clone size as missing; the rest say once, few, many or name a class of expanded clone.

j_call: TRBJ2-3; d_call: NA; v_call: TRBV28; clone_size: once; cdr3_length: 13; cdr3_nt: TGTGCCAGCAGTCAGGGCCTCACGCATACGCAGTATTTT; cdr3_aa: CASSQGLTHTQYF
j_call: TRBJ2-7; d_call: NA; v_call: TRBV6-5; clone_size: once; cdr3_length: 15; cdr3_nt: TGTGCCAGCAGTTACTCAGGACAGATGGAATACGAGCAGTACTTC; cdr3_aa: CASSYSGQMEYEQYF
j_call: TRBJ2-1; d_call: TRBD1; v_call: TRBV7-3; clone_size: NA; cdr3_length: 17; cdr3_nt: TGTGCCAGCAGCTTAACCGGCTTAGGGGGCGGTTACAATGAGCAGTTCTTC; cdr3_aa: CASSLTGLGGGYNEQFF
j_call: TRBJ2-7; d_call: TRBD1; v_call: TRBV14; clone_size: medium-sized; cdr3_length: 13; cdr3_nt: TGTGCCAGCAGATCTGGACAGGTCTACGAGCAGTACTTC; cdr3_aa: CASRSGQVYEQYF
j_call: TRBJ1-1; d_call: NA; v_call: TRBV29-1; clone_size: few; cdr3_length: 9; cdr3_nt: TGCAGCGTGGGAGGGGAAGCTTTCTTT; cdr3_aa: CSVGGEAFF
j_call: TRBJ2-4; d_call: NA; v_call: TRBV4-2; clone_size: NA; cdr3_length: 15; cdr3_nt: TGTGCCAGCAGCTTTCGGAACAGGGACAAAAACATTCAGTACTTC; cdr3_aa: CASSFRNRDKNIQYF
j_call: TRBJ1-1; d_call: NA; v_call: TRBV29-1; clone_size: NA; cdr3_length: 12; cdr3_nt: TGCAGCGTTGTGGGGACTAACACTGAAGCTTTCTTT; cdr3_aa: CSVVGTNTEAFF
j_call: TRBJ1-2; d_call: NA; v_call: TRBV4-3; clone_size: once; cdr3_length: 15; cdr3_nt: TGCGCCAGCAGCCGGGGTAGGGGGGGCGACTATGGCTACACCTTC; cdr3_aa: CASSRGRGGDYGYTF
j_call: TRBJ2-1; d_call: NA; v_call: TRBV12-5; clone_size: NA; cdr3_length: 11; cdr3_nt: TGTGCTAGTGGGGGCCCGCTAGAGCAGTTCTTC; cdr3_aa: CASGGPLEQFF
j_call: TRBJ1-3; d_call: NA; v_call: TRBV4-1; clone_size: once; cdr3_length: 18; cdr3_nt: TGCGCCAGCAGCCAAGATATACCTTCGCGGGACTCTGGAAACACCATATATTTT; cdr3_aa: CASSQDIPSRDSGNTIYF
j_call: TRBJ1-6; d_call: TRBD1; v_call: TRBV2; clone_size: NA; cdr3_length: 14; cdr3_nt: TGTGCCAGCAGTGCAGGGACAGGGGCCTCACCCCTCCACTTT; cdr3_aa: CASSAGTGASPLHF
j_call: TRBJ2-3; d_call: NA; v_call: TRBV4-2; clone_size: NA; cdr3_length: 15; cdr3_nt: TGTGCCAGCAGCCAAGACAGGGGAAGCACAGATACGCAGTATTTT; cdr3_aa: CASSQDRGSTDTQYF
j_call: TRBJ2-6; d_call: NA; v_call: TRBV4-2; clone_size: NA; cdr3_length: 13; cdr3_nt: TGTGCCTCACGAGGCTCTGGGGCCAACGTCCTGACTTTC; cdr3_aa: CASRGSGANVLTF
j_call: TRBJ2-7; d_call: NA; v_call: TRBV5-6; clone_size: NA; cdr3_length: 16; cdr3_nt: TGTGCCAGCAGCCCGGGGGTCGGGACAGCCTACTACGAGCAGTACTTC; cdr3_aa: CASSPGVGTAYYEQYF
j_call: TRBJ2-7; d_call: NA; v_call: TRBV13; clone_size: NA; cdr3_length: 14; cdr3_nt: TGTGCCAGCAGCTTAGGCGGGGATTCCTACGAGCAGTACTTC; cdr3_aa: CASSLGGDSYEQYF
j_call: TRBJ2-6; d_call: TRBD1; v_call: TRBV2; clone_size: NA; cdr3_length: 16; cdr3_nt: TGTGCCAGCAGAGGAGACAGGGCGACGGGGGCCAACGTCCTGACTTTC; cdr3_aa: CASRGDRATGANVLTF
j_call: TRBJ2-5; d_call: NA; v_call: TRBV2; clone_size: NA; cdr3_length: 15; cdr3_nt: TGTGCCAGCAGTGAAGGGCGGGACCTCCAAGAGACCCAGTACTTC; cdr3_aa: CASSEGRDLQETQYF
j_call: TRBJ2-7; d_call: NA; v_call: TRBV18; clone_size: NA; cdr3_length: 12; cdr3_nt: TGTGCCAGCTCACCCGGAGCGGTTGAGCAGTACTTC; cdr3_aa: CASSPGAVEQYF
j_call: TRBJ2-6; d_call: NA; v_call: TRBV6-1; clone_size: NA; cdr3_length: 15; cdr3_nt: TGTGCCAGCATACAGGGCGACTCTGGGGCCAACGTCCTGACTTTC; cdr3_aa: CASIQGDSGANVLTF
j_call: TRBJ2-3; d_call: TRBD1; v_call: TRBV4-1; clone_size: NA; cdr3_length: 16; cdr3_nt: TGCGCCAGCAACCGATTGACAGGGGACCGCACAGATACGCAGTATTTT; cdr3_aa: CASNRLTGDRTDTQYF
j_call: TRBJ2-2; d_call: TRBD2; v_call: TRBV7-8; clone_size: NA; cdr3_length: 18; cdr3_nt: TGTGCCAGCAGCGCCCCCCTAGCGGGGGGGCCGAGGGCCGGGGAGCTGTTTTTT; cdr3_aa: CASSAPLAGGPRAGELFF
j_call: TRBJ2-7; d_call: NA; v_call: TRBV30; clone_size: NA; cdr3_length: 14; cdr3_nt: TGTGCCTGGAGTGTGGGTGAGGGGGTGAAGGAGCAGTACTTC; cdr3_aa: CAWSVGEGVKEQYF
j_call: TRBJ1-1; d_call: NA; v_call: TRBV7-9; clone_size: NA; cdr3_length: 12; cdr3_nt: TGTGCCAGCAGTTGGACGGGGACTGAAGCTTTCTTT; cdr3_aa: CASSWTGTEAFF
j_call: TRBJ2-4; d_call: NA; v_call: TRBV7-9; clone_size: NA; cdr3_length: 17; cdr3_nt: TGTGCCAGCAGCTTAGCTTCGTCCGCGGCGGAGAAAAACATTCAGTACTTC; cdr3_aa: CASSLASSAAEKNIQYF
j_call: TRBJ1-1; d_call: TRBD1; v_call: TRBV9; clone_size: NA; cdr3_length: 13; cdr3_nt: TGTGCCAGCAGCGACAGGGGGGACACTGAAGCTTTCTTT; cdr3_aa: CASSDRGDTEAFF
j_call: TRBJ1-2; d_call: NA; v_call: TRBV27; clone_size: NA; cdr3_length: 16; cdr3_nt: TGTGCCAGCAGTTTAGACGGCTCAGGACAACTATATGGCTACACCTTC; cdr3_aa: CASSLDGSGQLYGYTF
j_call: TRBJ1-1; d_call: NA; v_call: TRBV19; clone_size: NA; cdr3_length: 15; cdr3_nt: TGTGCCAGTACCCCCTGGGCAGGGGACCTCACTGAAGCTTTCTTT; cdr3_aa: CASTPWAGDLTEAFF
j_call: TRBJ1-1; d_call: TRBD1; v_call: TRBV7-9; clone_size: NA; cdr3_length: 15; cdr3_nt: TGTGCCAGCAGCTTGGGACAGGGGACGGAGGTTTCAGCTTTCTTT; cdr3_aa: CASSLGQGTEVSAFF
j_call: TRBJ1-2; d_call: NA; v_call: TRBV4-3; clone_size: NA; cdr3_length: 16; cdr3_nt: TGCGCCAGCAGCCAAGATGGAAGGGAGCTGAACTATGGCTACACCTTC; cdr3_aa: CASSQDGRELNYGYTF
j_call: TRBJ2-7; d_call: TRBD1; v_call: TRBV7-3; clone_size: NA; cdr3_length: 15; cdr3_nt: TGTGCCAGCAGCTTAGATCGGACAGGGGACTACGAGCAGTACTTC; cdr3_aa: CASSLDRTGDYEQYF
j_call: TRBJ2-3; d_call: NA; v_call: TRBV6-4; clone_size: NA; cdr3_length: 16; cdr3_nt: TGTGCCAGCAGTGACTCCGGAGGGGCAAACACAGATACGCAGTATTTT; cdr3_aa: CASSDSGGANTDTQYF
j_call: TRBJ2-1; d_call: TRBD2; v_call: TRBV10-3; clone_size: NA; cdr3_length: 17; cdr3_nt: TGTGCCATCAGTGAGTCGGCTAGCGGGGGGGCCGGAGATGAGCAGTTCTTC; cdr3_aa: CAISESASGGAGDEQFF
j_call: TRBJ2-5; d_call: NA; v_call: TRBV15; clone_size: NA; cdr3_length: 14; cdr3_nt: TGTGCCACCAGGGCCTTGGGGGGGCGAGAGACCCAGTACTTC; cdr3_aa: CATRALGGRETQYF
j_call: TRBJ2-3; d_call: NA; v_call: TRBV29-1; clone_size: NA; cdr3_length: 11; cdr3_nt: TGCAGCGGGTCACAGGGACCCGAGCAGTATTTT; cdr3_aa: CSGSQGPEQYF
j_call: TRBJ2-3; d_call: NA; v_call: TRBV9; clone_size: NA; cdr3_length: 16; cdr3_nt: TGTGCCAGCAGCGTAGCTAGCTCACCGGGAGCGGGTACGCAGTATTTT; cdr3_aa: CASSVASSPGAGTQYF
j_call: TRBJ1-5; d_call: TRBD1; v_call: TRBV5-4; clone_size: NA; cdr3_length: 15; cdr3_nt: TGTGCCAGCAGCCCCGGGACAGAATCAGATCAGCCCCAGCATTTT; cdr3_aa: CASSPGTESDQPQHF
j_call: TRBJ1-2; d_call: TRBD1; v_call: TRBV5-4; clone_size: NA; cdr3_length: 14; cdr3_nt: TGTGCCAGCAGCTTGGGGGGGGACAGGGCCGGCTACACCTTC; cdr3_aa: CASSLGGDRAGYTF
j_call: TRBJ2-7; d_call: TRBD1; v_call: TRBV7-9; clone_size: NA; cdr3_length: 16; cdr3_nt: TGTGCCAGCAGCTTACCTGACAGGGTGGTGACCTACGAGCAGTACTTC; cdr3_aa: CASSLPDRVVTYEQYF
j_call: TRBJ2-1; d_call: TRBD1; v_call: TRBV7-7; clone_size: NA; cdr3_length: 14; cdr3_nt: TGTGCTAGCAGCCCCGGACAGGGGGCCTATGAGCAGTTCTTC; cdr3_aa: CASSPGQGAYEQFF
j_call: TRBJ2-4; d_call: TRBD2; v_call: TRBV2; clone_size: NA; cdr3_length: 15; cdr3_nt: TGTGCCAGCTCTGGGCGGGGGTCTCTCAAAAACATTCAGTACTTC; cdr3_aa: CASSGRGSLKNIQYF
j_call: TRBJ1-1; d_call: NA; v_call: TRBV5-1; clone_size: NA; cdr3_length: 13; cdr3_nt: TGCGCCAGCCGGGGGGCGGATTCAACTGAAGCTTTCTTT; cdr3_aa: CASRGADSTEAFF
j_call: TRBJ1-2; d_call: TRBD1; v_call: TRBV29-1; clone_size: NA; cdr3_length: 16; cdr3_nt: TGCAGCGTACATGGGACAGGGGGCCTCACTAACTATGGCTACACCTTC; cdr3_aa: CSVHGTGGLTNYGYTF
j_call: TRBJ1-1; d_call: TRBD1; v_call: TRBV9; clone_size: few; cdr3_length: 14; cdr3_nt: TGTGCCAGCAGTTCGACAGGGCCGAACACTGAAGCTTTCTTT; cdr3_aa: CASSSTGPNTEAFF
j_call: TRBJ2-7; d_call: NA; v_call: TRBV7-5; clone_size: NA; cdr3_length: 17; cdr3_nt: TGTGCCAGAAGCCTCCGGACAGGGGGCACTCTTGGCGACGAGCAGTACTTC; cdr3_aa: CARSLRTGGTLGDEQYF
j_call: TRBJ1-5; d_call: NA; v_call: TRBV27; clone_size: NA; cdr3_length: 14; cdr3_nt: TGTGCCAGCAGTTTTGTGGAGGGCGCTAAGCCCCAGCATTTT; cdr3_aa: CASSFVEGAKPQHF
j_call: TRBJ2-7; d_call: NA; v_call: TRBV29-1; clone_size: once; cdr3_length: 16; cdr3_nt: TGCAGCGTTGCGATCCTTCCGGGGTCTAAAGCACGGGAGCAGTACTTC; cdr3_aa: CSVAILPGSKAREQYF
j_call: TRBJ2-1; d_call: TRBD1; v_call: TRBV11-1; clone_size: NA; cdr3_length: 14; cdr3_nt: TGTGCCAGCAGCACCGACCCAGGGGGCGATGAGCAGTTCTTC; cdr3_aa: CASSTDPGGDEQFF
j_call: TRBJ2-2; d_call: NA; v_call: TRBV27; clone_size: NA; cdr3_length: 14; cdr3_nt: TGTGCCAGCAGTCTAACAGGGTTTACCGGGGAGCTGTTTTTT; cdr3_aa: CASSLTGFTGELFF
j_call: TRBJ1-4; d_call: NA; v_call: TRBV2; clone_size: NA; cdr3_length: 14; cdr3_nt: TGTGCCAGCAGTGAAGTCAGGGCCCTGGAAAAACTGTTTTTT; cdr3_aa: CASSEVRALEKLFF
j_call: TRBJ2-5; d_call: TRBD2; v_call: TRBV6-5; clone_size: NA; cdr3_length: 14; cdr3_nt: TGTGCCAGCAGTTGGAGGGACTACAAAGAGACCCAGTACTTC; cdr3_aa: CASSWRDYKETQYF